The following is a T cell receptor beta chain sequence with its context. Antigen specificity is unknown. The CDR3 extends over 14 amino acids. Trimming removed 7 bases from V and 8 bases from J, with 18 bases in between. The germline V gene encodes CDR1 SGHKS and CDR2 YYEKEE (reference sequence). This sample stems from a study of T-cell reconstitution after alpha-beta-depleted transplantation in children. Findings of the study overall: The origin of alpha-beta T cells about two months after transplant was reportedly several hundred expanded graft clones. Where some patients showed high TCRbeta diversity at day 60, it came from recipient T cells and thymic progenitors that had survived. At one year after transplant, newly produced T cells mostly accounted for T-cell counts and diversity.

Researchers prepared the TCRbeta library using unique molecular identifiers, the study reports. TCRdb re-called the PCR reads with MiXCR, one entry per CDR3 protein. The sample shows fewer than 700,000 distinct CDR3 sequences, 10% to 15% of them seen only once. The V and J genes are TRBV5-5 and TRBJ1-4; D gene ambiguous. This TCR came from a male patient younger than 18 who had a stem cell transplant for acute myeloid leukemia, so the T cells may come from the graft donor. The material was PBMCs, mostly from graft donor cells, obtained 360 days after TCRalphabeta/CD19-depleted stem cell transplant. CDR3 amino acids: CASGTLTGSEKLFF. The DNA of the CDR3 is TGTGCCAGCGGCACGCTAACGGGAAGCGAAAAACTGTTTTTT.